This is a list of T cell receptor beta chains from one sample in a study of T cell responses to AZD1222 COVID-19 vaccine. The method was immunoSEQ multiplex PCR; TCRdb's version includes in-frame clones alone and lacks a portion of them. The sample has roughly 200,000 clones; 85% to 90% are singletons. This material consisted of peripheral blood, taken on day 0 of AZD1222 vaccination. The receptor source for this set is an adult in good health. CDR3s include the opening cysteine and the closing phenylalanine or tryptophan. Fields, in order: D gene, J gene, V gene, clone size, CDR3 protein, CDR3 DNA. The D gene is left open where the match is weak. Some rows have no size entry. The others give once, few or many, or a class for an expanded clone.

NA	TRBJ2-7	TRBV24-1	NA	CATSDKGRTPLPSRVGYYEQYF	TGTGCCACCAGTGATAAGGGCCGGACCCCCCTGCCTTCAAGGGTAGGCTACTACGAGCAGTACTTC
NA	TRBJ2-7	TRBV5-4	NA	CASSHPADSYEQYF	TGTGCCAGCAGCCACCCAGCGGACTCCTACGAGCAGTACTTC
NA	TRBJ2-7	TRBV2	NA	CASRTGPSYEQYF	TGTGCCAGCAGAACGGGACCTTCCTACGAGCAGTACTTC
TRBD1	TRBJ2-7	TRBV28	NA	CASSLPGQVSSYEQYF	TGTGCCAGCAGTTTACCGGGACAGGTGAGCTCCTACGAGCAGTACTTC
TRBD1	TRBJ1-2	TRBV5-1	few	CASSLDQGARDGYTF	TGCGCCAGCAGCTTGGACCAGGGGGCGCGTGATGGCTACACCTTC
NA	TRBJ2-2	TRBV9	NA	CASSVVWGTGELFF	TGTGCCAGCAGCGTAGTTTGGGGAACCGGGGAGCTGTTTTTT
NA	TRBJ1-4	TRBV5-1	NA	CASSATAATNEKLFF	TGCGCCAGCAGCGCGACAGCCGCAACTAATGAAAAACTGTTTTTT
NA	TRBJ2-2	TRBV5-1	NA	CASSLEGVTGELFF	TGCGCCAGCAGCTTAGAAGGGGTTACCGGGGAGCTGTTTTTT
NA	TRBJ2-7	TRBV5-1	few	CASSVAPQWEQYF	TGCGCCAGCAGCGTAGCCCCTCAATGGGAGCAGTACTTC
NA	TRBJ1-3	TRBV7-9	few	CASSSPEGPGNTIYF	TGTGCCAGCAGCTCCCCTGAGGGGCCTGGAAACACCATATATTTT
NA	TRBJ1-6	TRBV5-4	once	CASSLDSYNSPLHF	TGTGCCAGCAGCTTGGATAGTTATAATTCACCCCTCCACTTT
TRBD1	TRBJ1-2	TRBV30	few	CAWSAGQASYGYTF	TGTGCCTGGAGCGCGGGACAGGCCTCTTATGGCTACACCTTC
NA	TRBJ2-2	TRBV7-2	once	CATNLTPKNTGELFF	TGTGCCACGAACCTGACTCCGAAGAACACCGGGGAGCTGTTTTTT
NA	TRBJ1-4	TRBV5-5	NA	CASRGARNEKLFF	TGTGCCAGCCGGGGGGCCCGGAATGAAAAACTGTTTTTT
TRBD1	TRBJ1-1	TRBV5-1	NA	CASSRPARDRGFGTEAFF	TGCGCCAGCAGCAGGCCAGCTAGGGACAGGGGGTTCGGCACTGAAGCTTTCTTT
NA	TRBJ1-1	TRBV6-2/TRBV6-3	NA	CASSYSVATEAFF	TGTGCCAGCAGTTACTCCGTGGCCACTGAAGCTTTCTTT
NA	TRBJ2-7	TRBV5-1	NA	CASSLEVTYEQYF	TGCGCCAGCAGCTTGGAGGTTACCTACGAGCAGTACTTC
NA	TRBJ1-2	TRBV19	NA	CASSIATGNYGYTF	TGTGCCAGTAGTATAGCCACAGGGAACTATGGCTACACCTTC
TRBD1	TRBJ1-3	TRBV10-3	once	CAIADSGQLSSGNTIYF	TGTGCCATCGCAGACTCGGGACAGCTCTCCTCTGGAAACACCATATATTTT
TRBD1	TRBJ1-5	TRBV19	few	CASRPRPDQGALDQPQHF	TGTGCCAGTAGACCTCGACCAGACCAGGGGGCTTTAGATCAGCCCCAGCATTTT
TRBD1	TRBJ1-1	TRBV2	NA	CASLQGQGNTEAFF	TGTGCCAGTCTCCAGGGACAGGGAAACACTGAAGCTTTCTTT
TRBD2	TRBJ2-5	TRBV3-1/TRBV3-2	NA	CASSQGTSGAVETQYF	TGTGCCAGCAGCCAAGGGACTAGCGGGGCAGTGGAGACCCAGTACTTC
TRBD1	TRBJ1-3	TRBV29-1	NA	CSVATGSNGNTIYF	TGCAGCGTTGCGACAGGGAGTAATGGAAACACCATATATTTT
TRBD2	TRBJ2-3	TRBV28	NA	CASSPTWTSAMGTDTQYF	TGTGCCAGCAGCCCGACTTGGACTAGCGCTATGGGGACAGATACGCAGTATTTT
NA	TRBJ1-1	TRBV11-3	NA	CASSFGFSDTYAEAFF	TGTGCCAGCAGCTTTGGCTTTTCAGACACTTACGCTGAAGCTTTCTTT
TRBD1	TRBJ2-2	TRBV27	few	CASSLSGTGVGELFF	TGTGCCAGCAGTCTCTCCGGGACAGGGGTCGGGGAGCTGTTTTTT
NA	TRBJ2-4	TRBV4-2	NA	CASSQELAKNIQYF	TGTGCCAGCAGCCAAGAGCTAGCCAAAAACATTCAGTACTTC